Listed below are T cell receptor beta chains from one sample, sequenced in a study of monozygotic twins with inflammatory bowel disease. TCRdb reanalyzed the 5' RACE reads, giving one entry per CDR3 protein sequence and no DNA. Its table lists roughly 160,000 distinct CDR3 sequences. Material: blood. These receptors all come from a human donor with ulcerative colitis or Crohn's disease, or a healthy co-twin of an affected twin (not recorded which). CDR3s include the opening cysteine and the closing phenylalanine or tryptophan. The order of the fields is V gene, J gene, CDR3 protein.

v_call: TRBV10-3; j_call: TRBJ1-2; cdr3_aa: CAISYGRGYGYTF
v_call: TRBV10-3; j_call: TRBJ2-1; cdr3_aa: CAISAGTYNEQFF
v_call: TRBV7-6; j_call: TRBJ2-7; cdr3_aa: CASSGTPDGEQYF
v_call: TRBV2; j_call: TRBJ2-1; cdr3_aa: CASSDFSGLAGLGDEQFF
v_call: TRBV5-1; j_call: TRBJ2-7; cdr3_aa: CASSLEGGRFYEQYF
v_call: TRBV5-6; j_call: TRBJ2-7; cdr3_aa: CASSVRLPYEQYF
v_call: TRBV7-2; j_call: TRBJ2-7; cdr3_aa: CASSLDPGGREQYF
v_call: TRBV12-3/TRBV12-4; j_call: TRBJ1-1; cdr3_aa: CASTQEGAKTEAFF
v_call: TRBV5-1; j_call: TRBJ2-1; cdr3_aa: CASSLKELAGLNEQFF
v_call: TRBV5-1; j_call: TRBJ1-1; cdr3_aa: CASSSTVGRYTEAFF
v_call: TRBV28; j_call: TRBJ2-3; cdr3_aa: CASRVTSGERTDTQYF
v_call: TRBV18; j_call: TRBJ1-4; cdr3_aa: CASSPRDRGTYGEKLFF